Sequencing of this TCR beta chain was carried out in a study of shared clonotypes between healthy human individuals (dated by TCRdb to 2018 to 2020). For the wider study: The cohort comprised a couple of women and a few men aged 18 to 49 years. For each donor, three plates each were used for CD4 naive and CD4 memory, two plates were used for CD8 naive, and one plate was used for CD8 memory. Blood TCR repertoires of a handful of healthy adults were deeply sequenced to estimate repertoire size and the extent of clonotype sharing between individuals. Different laboratories and diverse techniques were used to prepare libraries and sequence TCR repertoires, to increase sequencing depth and limit assay-specific biases. Leukapheresis yielded between about 0.94 and 9.5 billion PBMCs per donor. Findings and caveats that apply to the study as a whole: Incomplete sequencing was indicated by rarefaction of sorted-subset datasets, despite the large sequencing depth. Sampling was restricted to blood, and TCR repertoires in tissue are likely to differ from TCR repertoires in blood. Pairwise subsampling indicated that sequencing depth was expected to affect the degree of clonotype sharing among donors. Larger estimated clonotype richness was generally found for naive subsets than for memory subsets. Across several donors, around 5% of naive CD4, 3% to 4% of naive CD8, under 2.5% of memory CD4, and about 0.44% of memory CD8 clonotypes were shared. Because the study included only a small number of donors, the genetic and exposure-history diversity represented was limited. Higher generation probabilities were observed for clonotypes shared by all four sorted-subset donors than for non-shared clonotypes.

Points on this clone: Its recognized antigen is unknown. Base qualities are missing; no much larger clone stands one base away.

Using the deep immunoSEQ assay, TCR CDR3 regions were amplified from genomic DNA by multiplex PCR. For each cell subset, the extracted genomic DNA was distributed evenly across all wells of several immunoSEQ 96-well plates, and each plate served as one replicate. For sorted subsets, about 200 ng genomic DNA, equal to some 30,000 T cell genomes, was loaded into each replicate PCR. Purified libraries were measured with a Qubit 3.0 fluorometer, size-checked on a Bioanalyzer 2100, and measured again with the KAPA Library Quantification kit. Every immunoSEQ 96-well plate was sequenced on a dedicated single-read 150-cycle Illumina NextSeq 550 flow cell. The authors processed their data as follows. Because the immunoSEQ output included only junctional sequences and no quality scores, the filtering could not be the same as the filtering used for full-length reads. Sequences were annotated with PyIR, a Python wrapper for IgBLAST v1.9, and V/J genes and CDR3 were assigned using IMGT germline references. Reads with weak V/J assignments (E-value above 1e-6), missing CDR3, stop codons, out-of-frame junctions, or ambiguous translated residues were removed. V3J clonotypes were defined by identical inferred V gene, J gene, and CDR3 amino acid sequence. The percentage overlap between two repertoires was calculated by dividing the number of shared unique clonotypes by the size of the smaller repertoire. Richness of each repertoire was evaluated using RTK rarefaction, the Chao1 estimator, and Recon v2.1 estimates of unobserved clonotypes. Generation probabilities were computed with OLGA for all TCRbeta clonotypes obtained by the gDNA method from several donors. Drawn from immuneACCESS, this table holds only the in-frame rearrangements with V and J called that TCRdb kept. Clones are partly lost; checked studies trace under half to an unresolved V gene and leave the rest unexplained. V and J calls and clone size are given by that table; D and trimming were obtained from the DNA. The sample yields about 640,000 clones; about 78% were counted once. The leading ten clones occupy under 2% of the sample.

From its cysteine to its phenylalanine, the CDR3 spans 11 amino acids. Left in the record is the CDR3 DNA by itself, 33 bases read in frame from the first base. Per the germline V gene, SNHLY is the CDR1 and FYNNEI is the CDR2. V sheds 8 bases and J sheds 6 bases, leaving 11 bases between their ends. The donors were healthy, HIV-negative adults who had no recently reported acute infections or vaccinations. Only Caucasian adults living in Nashville, Tennessee, USA were represented among the donors. CD4+ T cells were enriched by magnetic negative selection, after which naive cells were positively selected on CD45RA and the negative fraction was taken as the memory subset. Blood was obtained by leukapheresis, after which PBMCs were separated by Ficoll-Histopaque density gradient centrifugation and cryopreserved in liquid nitrogen vapor phase. Purity and quantity of every magnetically sorted T cell population were checked by analytical flow cytometry. Genomic DNA was isolated from every sorted fraction and measured by UV absorbance on a Nanodrop 2000c.

Rearrangement joined TRBV2 to TRBJ2-7; too little of a D gene remains to name it. The receptor's source is a woman between 25 and 40 years old in good health. The sequenced sample consisted of memory CD4+ T cells sorted from blood. The sample's cell subset or site label, decoded: CD45RA-negative fraction. The CDR3 amino acid sequence is: CASWQSVEQYF. Here is the DNA: TGTGCCAGCTGGCAGTCGGTCGAGCAGTACTTC.